This T cell receptor beta chain was recorded in a study of shared clonotypes between healthy human individuals. Turning to the study itself: A couple of women and a few men aged 18 to 49 made up the donors. Overall study results and limits: The expectation was that sequencing depth would affect clonotype sharing among donors.

Germline CDR1 is SGHDN and CDR2 is FVKESK. J lost 12 bases, V lost 6 bases, and 18 bases had no gene match. The length of the CDR3 is 16 residues. Concerning this clone itself: Its antigen remains unknown.

Replicate PCRs for sorted subsets used 200 to 250 ng DNA; this equaled 25,000 to 30,000 T cell genomes. Only in-frame clones appear in the TCRdb table, and some are missing; sequencing was by immunoSEQ multiplex PCR. The profile shows about 1.5 million clones, approximately 98% of them singletons. The clonotype originates from a young man in good health. V and J are TRBV14 and TRBJ2-1; 9 nucleotides match TRBD2. Sequenced material: naive CD4+ T cells sorted from blood. Subset denoted: CD45RA+ positively selected. CDR3 sequence reads: CASSPPGAGGHHAQFF. For the CDR3, the DNA is TGTGCCAGCAGTCCTCCGGGGGCGGGAGGGCATCATGCGCAGTTCTTC.